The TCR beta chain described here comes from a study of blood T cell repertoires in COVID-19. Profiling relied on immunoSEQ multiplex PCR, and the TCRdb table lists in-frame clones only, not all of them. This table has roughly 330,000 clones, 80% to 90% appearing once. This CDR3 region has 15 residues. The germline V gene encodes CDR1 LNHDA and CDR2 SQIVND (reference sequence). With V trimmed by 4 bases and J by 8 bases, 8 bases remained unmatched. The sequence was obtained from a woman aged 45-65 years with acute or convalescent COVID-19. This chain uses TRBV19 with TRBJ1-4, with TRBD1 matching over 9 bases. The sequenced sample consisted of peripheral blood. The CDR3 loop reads CASSRRGTGREKLFF. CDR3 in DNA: TGTGCCAGTAGTAGACGAGGGACAGGGAGAGAAAAACTGTTTTTT.